This T cell receptor beta chain was profiled in a study of blood T cell repertoires in COVID-19. Study-level background: The samples span acute and convalescent COVID-19 from the United States, Italy and Spain.

Original handling: Amplification of reference gene primers provided the estimated nucleated cell counts. Assay used: immunoSEQ multiplex PCR; TCRdb lists only in-frame clones, some missing. The V and J calls and clone size are taken from that table; D and trimming were inferred from the DNA. The data show around 230,000 clones, just under 85% seen once. Trimming shortened V by 4 bases and J by 2 bases, and 8 bases separated the two germline ends. The CDR3 contains 13 residues. The specimen sequenced was peripheral blood. The chain uses TRBV12-3 or TRBV12-4 and TRBJ2-5; no clear D gene. This clonotype was obtained from a woman older than 75 with acute or convalescent COVID-19. The CDR3 protein is CASSSHGQETQYF. CDR3 nucleotide sequence: TGTGCCAGCAGTTCGCACGGTCAAGAGACCCAGTACTTC.